This entry features one T cell receptor (beta chain) sequence. What it recognizes is unknown. This sample stems from a study of monozygotic twins with inflammatory bowel disease. Overall study results and limits: TCRbeta diversity (inverse Simpson) was lower in IBD patients than in healthy co-twins. A single strong clonotype or signal linked to IBD was not supported.

Reanalyzing the 5' RACE reads, TCRdb keeps one entry per CDR3 protein, without DNA. The sample totals about 330,000 distinct CDR3 sequences. The CDR3 is 19 amino acids. Germline V gene sequence: CDR1 SGHAT, CDR2 FQNNGV. V is TRBV11-2 and J is TRBJ2-2; lacking DNA, the TRBD1 call made by TCRdb goes unchecked. The sequencing sample was made of blood. The sequence came from a human donor with ulcerative colitis or Crohn's disease, or a healthy co-twin of an affected twin (not recorded which). The CDR3 region is CASSLDPMGGWANTGELFF.